The 21 T cell receptor beta chains presented below share a single source sample, sequenced in a study of blood T cells in healthy people across ages. A sample-barcoded 5' primer and a J-beta primer mix were used in a second PCR of about 7 to 11 cycles. From the 5' RACE reads, TCRdb called clonotypes with MiXCR, one entry per CDR3 protein. The data show around 790,000 distinct CDR3 sequences, around 42% seen once. The sequencing input was blood. Source of these receptors: a man aged 60-69 years in good health.

The V call is TRBV20-1, the J call TRBJ1-5; possible D gene TRBD1, 6 bases. Germline CDR1 DFQATT, CDR2 SNEGSKA (reference sequence). Trimming shortened V by 5 bases and J by 1 base, and 12 bases separated the two germline ends. The CDR3 is 14 amino acids. The DNA of the CDR3 is TGCAGTGCTGGGACACACATGAGCAATCAGCCCCAGCATTTT. Translation: CSAGTHMSNQPQHF.

The CDR3 DNA is TGTGCCAGCAGCCATAGCGTACAGGGACTACTGAGCAATCAGCCCCAGCATTTT. This gives the protein CASSHSVQGLLSNQPQHF. This sequence joins TRBV14 and TRBJ1-5; D is possibly TRBD1 (6 bases). Per germline, CDR1 SGHDN and CDR2 FVKESK. CDR3 length equals 18 residues. Trimming took 3 bases from V and 1 from J, leaving 19 bases between them.

The chain carries TRBV21-1 and TRBJ1-2. TRBV21-1 is a pseudogene locus. The CDR3 has 18 residues. CDR3 nucleotide sequence: TGTGCCAGCAGCAAACTTGCGGTGTACCTGGTTCTTCGTACAGGCTACACCTTC. Its translation: CASSKLAVYLVLRTGYTF.

The chain is built from TRBV6-2 or TRBV6-3 and TRBJ1-2; TRBD1 aligns across 10 bases. Germline CDR1 reads MNHEY; CDR2 reads SVGEGT. V trimming: 7 bases; J trimming: 8 bases; junction bases outside the gene matches: 10. This CDR3 spans 14 amino acids. DNA for the CDR3: TGTGCCAGCACCCCGGCCGGGACAGGGGAAGGCTACACCTTC. Amino acid sequence: CASTPAGTGEGYTF.

This sequence joins TRBV5-1 and TRBJ2-7; 11 bases are a match to TRBD1. Matching the DNA end better, TRBJ2-5 makes the J call doubtful. The CDR3 spans 15 residues. Germline values: CDR1 SGHRS, CDR2 YFSETQ. Written as DNA, the CDR3 is TGCGCCAGCAGCGGAGGGACAGGGGGTGGAGAGACCCAGTACTTC. It codes for CASSGGTGGGETQYF.

The CDR3 sequence is CASSPPGTLYNEQFF. In DNA, the CDR3 is TGTGCCAGCAGTCCCCCCGGGACACTCTACAATGAGCAGTTCTTC. The chain combines TRBV11-2 with TRBJ2-1; tentatively, D is TRBD1 (6 bases). CDR3 size: 15 residues. The V end lost 6 bases, the J end lost 3 bases, and 15 bases lay between the germline ends. CDR1 is SGHAT and CDR2 is FQNNGV in the germline V gene.

In its sample, this clonotype was seen a few times. This chain uses TRBV5-5 with TRBJ2-6; a possible D gene is TRBD1 (6 bases). V shed 4 bases and J shed 4 bases, with 18 bases lying between them. There are 17 residues in the CDR3. The germline V gene encodes CDR1 SGHKS and CDR2 YYEKEE (reference sequence). The CDR3, as DNA: TGTGCCAGCAGCCCGGGGACACTCCAGGAGGGGGCCAACGTCCTGACTTTC. This sequence encodes CASSPGTLQEGANVLTF. Complete variable domain (other parts from reference TRBV5-5 and TRBJ2-6): DAGVTQSPTHLIKTRGQQVTLRCSPISGHKSVSWYQQVLGQGPQFIFQYYEKEERGRGNFPDRFSARQFPNYSSELNVNALLLGDSALYLCASSPGTLQEGANVLTFGAGSRLTVL.

This clonotype has only a few counts. The chain joins TRBV29-1 to TRBJ2-7, with a weak D call TRBD2 (6 bases). The germline CDR1 and CDR2 sequences are SQVTM and ANQGSEA. This CDR3 spans 13 amino acids. V lost 3 bases to trimming and J lost 6 bases, with 15 bases between them. Here the CDR3 reads CSVEMITGGEQYF. The CDR3 nucleotides read TGCAGCGTTGAGATGATTACCGGGGGCGAGCAGTACTTC.

The V and J genes are TRBV15 and TRBJ1-2; D unresolved. Germline values: CDR1 LNHNV, CDR2 YYDKDF (reference sequence). The CDR3 runs to 13 residues. Trimming removed 1 base at V and 0 bases at J, with 3 bases between. The CDR3 spells CATSRATNYGYTF. Written as DNA, the CDR3 is TGTGCCACCAGCAGAGCGACTAACTATGGCTACACCTTC.

Worth noting for this clonotype: A read error is possible here, since a much larger clone lies one base away. CDR3 DNA sequence: TGTGCCAGCAGCCGATCAGACGGGGGTTCCTGCGAGCAGTACTTC. Translation: CASSRSDGGSCEQYF. The chain links TRBV7-6 to TRBJ2-5; TRBD2 might be the D (6 bases). The J call could be wrong; TRBJ2-7 is a better fit for the DNA end. This CDR3 region has 15 residues. Germline CDR1 and CDR2: SGHVS and FNYEAQ.

The rearrangement links TRBV7-2 to TRBJ2-5, with 7 bases that match TRBD2. Looked up from germline, CDR1 is SGHTA and CDR2 is FQGNSA. Unmatched junction bases numbered 9, after V lost 1 base and J lost 10 bases. The CDR3 covers 14 residues. The CDR3 loop is CASSLEWGGGSQYF. CDR3 sequence (DNA): TGTGCCAGCAGCTTAGAATGGGGGGGTGGGAGCCAGTACTTC.

The J gene is TRBJ2-7, the V gene TRBV7-2, with D uncertain. The CDR3 consists of 15 residues. CDR1 is SGHTA and CDR2 is FQGNSA in the germline V gene. V was clipped by 1 base and J by 4 bases, with 14 bases between them. CDR3 residues: CASSLESDPSYEQYF. For the CDR3, the DNA is TGTGCCAGCAGCTTAGAGTCTGATCCCAGTTACGAGCAGTACTTC.

This clonotype was found a few times. CDR3 coding DNA: TGTGCCATCAGTGAGTCGAGAGGCAGGACCCACGATGAGCAGTTCTTC. Translating it yields CAISESRGRTHDEQFF. The chain recombines TRBV10-3 with TRBJ2-1; D ambiguous. The CDR3 is 16 amino acids. Germline V gives CDR1 ENHRY, CDR2 SYGVKD. With 0 bases removed from V and 8 bases from J, the gap between germline ends came to 17 bases.

This chain links TRBV6-2 or TRBV6-3 with TRBJ2-6; D is perhaps TRBD2 (5 bases). Trimming shortened V by 5 bases and J by 0 bases, and 14 bases separated the two germline ends. The CDR3 length is 17 residues. Per germline, CDR1 MNHEY and CDR2 SVGEGT. The DNA of the CDR3 is TGTGCCAGCAGTCCGGGATCTATCCTCTCTGGGGCCAACGTCCTGACTTTC. This encodes CASSPGSILSGANVLTF.

This clonotype has just a few counts. The chain has TRBV15 and TRBJ2-7; unclear D gene. There are 16 residues in the CDR3. V was shortened by 7 bases and J by 0 bases, with 19 bases between the two germline ends. Germline V CDR1 and CDR2: LNHNV, YYDKDF (reference sequence). Written as DNA, the CDR3 is TGTGCCACCACCCCGAGCGCCCCGATCGGCTCCTACGAGCAGTACTTC. Its translation: CATTPSAPIGSYEQYF.

This chain uses TRBV18 with TRBJ2-3, with D possibly TRBD1 on 6 matching bases. Germline V gene lookup returns CDR1 KGHSH and CDR2 LQKENI. The CDR3 has 16 amino acids. V was pared by 1 base and J by 2 bases, with 13 bases between. The CDR3 loop is CASSPRGPGNTDTQYF. CDR3 DNA sequence: TGTGCCAGCTCACCACGGGGGCCCGGAAACACAGATACGCAGTATTTT.

DNA for the CDR3: TGTGCCAGCAGCCCGTGGCCGAATCAGCCCCAGCATTTT. Translation gives CASSPWPNQPQHF. The chain couples TRBV6-2 or TRBV6-3 to TRBJ1-5, with unresolved D. The CDR3 runs to 13 residues. Trimming pared 6 bases from V and 4 bases from J, leaving 10 bases between. Germline-derived CDR1 and CDR2 are MNHEY and SVGEGT.

The rearrangement links TRBV21-1 to TRBJ2-1; no check of the table's D call, TRBD2, against the DNA was made. TRBV21-1 is a pseudogene locus. This CDR3 is built from 18 residues. CDR3 nucleotides: TGTGCCAGCTCTCCGGGGGCTAGCGGGGGGGCCTCGCGCAATGAGCAGTTCTTC. This sequence encodes CASSPGASGGASRNEQFF.

V usage is TRBV10-2 and J usage is TRBJ1-1, with TRBD1 matching 8 bases. Germline values: CDR1 WSHSY, CDR2 SAAADI. The CDR3 runs to 13 residues. The V gene end was trimmed by 10 bases and the J gene end by 3 bases; junction bases not matched to a gene: 7. CDR3 residues: CATIGQGYTEAFF. In nucleotides, the CDR3 is TGCGCCACCATCGGACAGGGATACACTGAAGCTTTCTTT.

This clonotype was seen only a few times. This CDR3 reads CASSLFEATDTQYF. The CDR3 DNA is TGCGCCAGCAGCTTGTTTGAGGCGACAGATACGCAGTATTTT. The rearrangement joins TRBV5-1 to TRBJ2-3; no reliable D call. Trimming pared 1 base from V and 3 bases from J, leaving 9 bases between. The germline gives CDR1 SGHRS, CDR2 YFSETQ. The CDR3 totals 14 residues.

V gene TRBV19 combines with J gene TRBJ2-5, with D maybe TRBD2 (6 bases). This CDR3 has 13 amino acids. V was clipped by 3 bases and J by 11 bases, with 16 bases between them. Germline-derived CDR1 and CDR2 are LNHDA and SQIVND (reference sequence). CDR3 sequence (DNA): TGTGCCAGTAGTATGAAGGGCTTCCGGGGGCAGTACTTC. Amino acids: CASSMKGFRGQYF.